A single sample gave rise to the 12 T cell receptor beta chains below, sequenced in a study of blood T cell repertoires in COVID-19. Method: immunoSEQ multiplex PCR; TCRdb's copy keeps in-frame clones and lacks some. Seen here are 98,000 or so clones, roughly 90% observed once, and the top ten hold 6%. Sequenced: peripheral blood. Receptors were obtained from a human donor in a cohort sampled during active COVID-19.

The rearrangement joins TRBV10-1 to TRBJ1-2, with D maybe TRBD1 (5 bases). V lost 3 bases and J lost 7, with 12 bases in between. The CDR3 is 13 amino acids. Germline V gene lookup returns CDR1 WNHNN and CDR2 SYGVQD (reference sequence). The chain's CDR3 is CASSENRWSGYTF. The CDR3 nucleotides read TGCGCCAGCAGTGAAAACAGGTGGAGTGGCTACACCTTC.

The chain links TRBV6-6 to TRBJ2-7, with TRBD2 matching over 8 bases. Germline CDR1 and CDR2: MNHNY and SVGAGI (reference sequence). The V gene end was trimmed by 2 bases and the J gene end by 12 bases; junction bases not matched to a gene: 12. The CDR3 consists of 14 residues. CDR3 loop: CASSYRGGDYEWYF. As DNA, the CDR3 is TGTGCCAGCAGTTACCGGGGGGGGGATTATGAATGGTACTTC.

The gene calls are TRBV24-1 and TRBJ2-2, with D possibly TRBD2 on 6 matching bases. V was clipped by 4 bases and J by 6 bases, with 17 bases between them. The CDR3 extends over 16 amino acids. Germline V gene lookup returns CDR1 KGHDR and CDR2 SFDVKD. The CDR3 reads CATSDPWGGGAGELFF. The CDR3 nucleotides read TGTGCCACCAGTGACCCCTGGGGAGGTGGGGCCGGGGAGCTGTTTTTT.

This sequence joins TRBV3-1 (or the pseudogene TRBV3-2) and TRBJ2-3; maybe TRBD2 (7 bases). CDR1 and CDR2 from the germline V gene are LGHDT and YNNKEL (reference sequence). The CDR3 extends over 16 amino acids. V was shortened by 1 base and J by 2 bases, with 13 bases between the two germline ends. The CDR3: CASSQGTGGTTDTQYF. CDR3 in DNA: TGTGCCAGCAGCCAAGGTACGGGGGGCACCACAGATACGCAGTATTTT.

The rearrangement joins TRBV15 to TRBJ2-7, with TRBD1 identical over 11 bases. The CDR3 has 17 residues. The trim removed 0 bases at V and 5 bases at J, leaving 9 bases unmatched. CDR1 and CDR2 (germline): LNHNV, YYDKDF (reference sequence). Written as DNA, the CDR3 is TGTGCCACCAGCAGAGATTTTCCTTGGGACAGGGGGGACGAGCAGTACTTC. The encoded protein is CATSRDFPWDRGDEQYF.

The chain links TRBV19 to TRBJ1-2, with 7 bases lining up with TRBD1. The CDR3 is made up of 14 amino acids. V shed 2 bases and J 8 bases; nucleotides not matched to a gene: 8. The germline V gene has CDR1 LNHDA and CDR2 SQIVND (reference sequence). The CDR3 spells CASSIRAGGDGYTF. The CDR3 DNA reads TGTGCCAGTAGTATAAGGGCAGGGGGTGACGGCTACACCTTC.

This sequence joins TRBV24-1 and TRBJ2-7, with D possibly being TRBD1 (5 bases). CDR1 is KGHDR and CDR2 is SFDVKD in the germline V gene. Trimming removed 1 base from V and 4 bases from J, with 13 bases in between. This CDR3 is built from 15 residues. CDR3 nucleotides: TGTGCCACCAGTGATTTAGAGGCAGGGCCGTACGAGCAGTACTTC. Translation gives CATSDLEAGPYEQYF.

The CDR3 protein is CASSQAALAGGDANEQFF. Written as DNA, the CDR3 is TGCGCCAGCAGCCAAGCGGCCCTAGCGGGAGGGGATGCAAATGAGCAGTTCTTC. V is TRBV4-1 and J is TRBJ2-1, with TRBD2 matching over 12 bases. Germline V gives CDR1 MGHRA, CDR2 YSYEKL. This CDR3 has 18 residues. V trimming: 1 base; J trimming: 7 bases; junction bases outside the gene matches: 11.

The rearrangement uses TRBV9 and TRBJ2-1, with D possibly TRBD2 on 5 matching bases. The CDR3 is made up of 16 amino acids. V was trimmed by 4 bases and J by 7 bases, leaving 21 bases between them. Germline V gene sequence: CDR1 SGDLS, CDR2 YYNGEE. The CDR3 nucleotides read TGTGCCAGCAGCACAGACATCTCCCCTTCGGGGAATGAGCAGTTCTTC. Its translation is CASSTDISPSGNEQFF.

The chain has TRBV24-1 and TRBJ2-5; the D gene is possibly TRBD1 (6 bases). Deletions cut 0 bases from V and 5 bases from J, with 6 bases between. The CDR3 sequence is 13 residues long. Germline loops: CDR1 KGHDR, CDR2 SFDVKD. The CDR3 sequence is CATSDLDRETQYF. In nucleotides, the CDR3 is TGTGCCACCAGTGATTTGGACAGGGAGACCCAGTACTTC.

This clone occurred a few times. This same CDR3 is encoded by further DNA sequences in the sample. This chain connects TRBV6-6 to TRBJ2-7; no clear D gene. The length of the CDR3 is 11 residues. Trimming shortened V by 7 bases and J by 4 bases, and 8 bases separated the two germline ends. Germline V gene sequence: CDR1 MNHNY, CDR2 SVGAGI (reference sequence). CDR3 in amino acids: CASTSSYEQYF. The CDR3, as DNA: TGTGCCAGCACCTCTTCGTACGAGCAGTACTTC.

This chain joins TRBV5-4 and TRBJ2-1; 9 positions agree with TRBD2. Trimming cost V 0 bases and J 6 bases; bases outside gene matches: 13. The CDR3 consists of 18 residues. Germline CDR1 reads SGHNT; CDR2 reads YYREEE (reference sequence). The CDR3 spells CASSLARLAGGPPNEQFF. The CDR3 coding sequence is TGTGCCAGCAGCTTGGCCAGGTTGGCGGGAGGGCCGCCCAATGAGCAGTTCTTC.